The sequence of this T cell receptor (beta chain) was determined in a study of blood T cells in healthy people across ages. It was with a sample-barcoded 5' primer and a J-beta primer mix that a second PCR of about 7 to 12 cycles was run. TCRdb fed the 5' RACE reads into MiXCR, producing one record per CDR3 protein. Of a few hundred thousand distinct CDR3 sequences in the sample, 52% were seen once. The donors, healthy Caucasians from Russia, were aged roughly 6 to 90. A minimum of 6 million PBMCs was isolated per sample. This clonotype was detected a few times. Its antigen is not known. The CDR3 is 18 residues long. J lost 2 bases, V lost 4 bases, and 8 bases had no gene match. CDR1 is MNHEY, CDR2 SMNVEV, per germline (reference sequence). Study-level results: Without sorted subsets, naive and antigen-experienced compartments could not be conclusively compared.

The receptor's source is a man between 60 and 75 years old in good health. The chain uses TRBV27 and TRBJ2-3, with 14 bases fitting TRBD2. Material for sequencing was blood. The CDR3 sequence is CASSSIRLAGGSTDTQYF. CDR3 nucleotide sequence: TGTGCCAGCAGTTCTATCCGACTAGCGGGAGGGTCCACAGATACGCAGTATTTT.